This T cell receptor (beta chain) appears in the sequencing data of a study of T cell responses to AZD1222 COVID-19 vaccine. Points from the study as a whole: Once two AZD1222 doses were given, Spike-specific TCR breadth and depth went up. Dominant at 160-218 and 743-854, vaccine-associated CD4 TCRs also spanned spike. White British ancestry dominated among donors, who included more females, and clonal diversity was possibly underestimated.

Recipients boosted at about 4 weeks or about 12 weeks are pooled. Generated by immunoSEQ multiplex PCR, the TCRdb table keeps only in-frame clones and is missing some. The sample carries fewer than 120,000 clones, roughly 90% recorded once. To note about this clone: Its target is unknown.

The germline CDR1 and CDR2 sequences are MDHEN and SYDVKM. The CDR3 is 16 amino acids. Trimming cost V 4 bases and J 1 base; bases outside gene matches: 2. The material sequenced was peripheral blood, taken 28 days after the second AZD1222 dose. This TCR was sampled from an adult who received the AZD1222 COVID-19 vaccine. The gene calls are TRBV28 and TRBJ2-2, with TRBD2 matching over 11 bases. The CDR3 nucleotides read TGTGCCAGCAGTTGGCTAGCGGGAGGGAACACCGGGGAGCTGTTTTTT. This gives the protein CASSWLAGGNTGELFF.